The clone carrying this T cell receptor (beta chain) appeared a few times. The assay was immunoSEQ multiplex PCR, and TCRdb's table has in-frame clones only and misses some. There are 270,000 or so clones in the sample; roughly 85% occur only once, and 5% to 8% lies in the top ten. Participant age was about 18 to 100 years, and participants resided in 24 US areas. V shed 0 bases and J shed 6 bases, with 11 bases lying between them. The CDR3 runs to 14 residues. The germline V gene encodes CDR1 SGHAT and CDR2 FQNNGV. The entry originates in a study of blood T cell repertoires in COVID-19. Across the whole study: Sources were T cells, B-cell-depleted T cells, or PBMCs; the material itself was cDNA or gDNA.

The specimen sequenced was PBMCs or T cells enriched from blood (not recorded which). This receptor was taken from a woman in her fifties or sixties who had been exposed to COVID-19. The chain has TRBV11-2 and TRBJ1-1, with D unresolved. CDR3 nucleotides: TGTGCCAGCAGCTTAGACCCCCGGGTGGCTGAAGCTTTCTTT. It encodes CASSLDPRVAEAFF.